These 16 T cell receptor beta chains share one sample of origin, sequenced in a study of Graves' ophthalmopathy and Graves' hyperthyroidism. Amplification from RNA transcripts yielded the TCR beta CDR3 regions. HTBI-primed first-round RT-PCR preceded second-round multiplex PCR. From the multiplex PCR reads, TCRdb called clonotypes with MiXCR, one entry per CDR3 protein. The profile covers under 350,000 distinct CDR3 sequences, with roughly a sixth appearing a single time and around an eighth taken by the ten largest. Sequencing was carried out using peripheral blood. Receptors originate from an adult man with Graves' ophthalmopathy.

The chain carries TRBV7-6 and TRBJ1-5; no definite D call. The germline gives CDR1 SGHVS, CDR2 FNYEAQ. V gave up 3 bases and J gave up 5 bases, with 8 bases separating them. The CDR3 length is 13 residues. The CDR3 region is CASSFGPHQPQHF. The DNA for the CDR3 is TGTGCCAGCAGCTTCGGACCGCATCAGCCCCAGCATTTT.

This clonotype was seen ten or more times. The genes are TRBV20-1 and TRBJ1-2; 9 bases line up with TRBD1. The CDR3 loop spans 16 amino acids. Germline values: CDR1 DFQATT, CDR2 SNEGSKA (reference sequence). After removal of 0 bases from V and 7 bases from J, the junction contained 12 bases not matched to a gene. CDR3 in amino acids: CSAREGGTTGGRGYTF. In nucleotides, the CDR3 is TGCAGTGCTAGAGAGGGGGGGACTACAGGGGGCCGTGGCTACACCTTC.

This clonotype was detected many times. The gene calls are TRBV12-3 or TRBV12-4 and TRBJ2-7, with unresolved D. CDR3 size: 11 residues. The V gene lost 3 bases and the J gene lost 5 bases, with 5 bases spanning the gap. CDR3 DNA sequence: TGTGCCAGCAGTTTCAGGAACGAGCAGTACTTC. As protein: CASSFRNEQYF.

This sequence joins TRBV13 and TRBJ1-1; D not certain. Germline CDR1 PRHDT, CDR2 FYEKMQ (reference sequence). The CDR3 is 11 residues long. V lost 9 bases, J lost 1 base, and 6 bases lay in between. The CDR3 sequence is CARHSNTEAFF. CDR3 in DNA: TGTGCCAGGCACTCGAACACTGAAGCTTTCTTT.

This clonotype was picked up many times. In nucleotides, the CDR3 is TGTGCCAGCAGCCCCTGGGCTGTGGGACTAGCGGCGAGTGGACAAGAGACCCAGTACTTC. It specifies CASSPWAVGLAASGQETQYF. The chain joins TRBV13 to TRBJ2-5; 11 bases are shared with TRBD2. CDR3 length equals 20 residues. V lost 5 bases to trimming and J lost 2 bases; unmatched junction nucleotides: 19. Per germline, CDR1 PRHDT and CDR2 FYEKMQ (reference sequence).

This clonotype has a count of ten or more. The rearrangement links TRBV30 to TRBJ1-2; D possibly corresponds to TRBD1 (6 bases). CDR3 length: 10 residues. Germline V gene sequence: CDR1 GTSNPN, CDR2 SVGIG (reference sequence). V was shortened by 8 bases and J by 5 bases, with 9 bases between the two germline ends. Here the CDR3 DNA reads TGTGCCGCCCAGGGGTATGGCTACACCTTC. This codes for CAAQGYGYTF. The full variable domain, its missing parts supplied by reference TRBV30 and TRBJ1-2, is SQTIHQWPATLVQPVGSPLSLECTVEGTSNPNLYWYRQAAGRGLQLLFYSVGIGQISSEVPQNLSASRPQDRQFILSSKKLLLSDSGFYLCAAQGYGYTFGSGTRLTVV.

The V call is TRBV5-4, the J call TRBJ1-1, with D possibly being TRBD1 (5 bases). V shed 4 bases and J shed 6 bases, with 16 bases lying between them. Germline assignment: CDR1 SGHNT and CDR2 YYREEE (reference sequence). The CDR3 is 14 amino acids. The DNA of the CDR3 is TGTGCCAGCAGCCTGACAGCTAGTCGGGCTGAAGCTTTCTTT. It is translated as CASSLTASRAEAFF.

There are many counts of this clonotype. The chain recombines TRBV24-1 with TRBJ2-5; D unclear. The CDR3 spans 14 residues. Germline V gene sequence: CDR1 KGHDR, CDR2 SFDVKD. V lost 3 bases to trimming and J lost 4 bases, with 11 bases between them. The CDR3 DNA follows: TGTGCCACCAGTGATCCGGGCCGAGGAGAGACCCAGTACTTC. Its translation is CATSDPGRGETQYF.

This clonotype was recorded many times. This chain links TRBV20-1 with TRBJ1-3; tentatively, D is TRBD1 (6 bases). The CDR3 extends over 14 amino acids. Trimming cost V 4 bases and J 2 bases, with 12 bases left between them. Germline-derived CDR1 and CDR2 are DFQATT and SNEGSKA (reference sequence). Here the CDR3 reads CSATLDSTGNTIYF. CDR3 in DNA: TGCAGTGCTACCCTGGACAGTACTGGAAACACCATATATTTT.

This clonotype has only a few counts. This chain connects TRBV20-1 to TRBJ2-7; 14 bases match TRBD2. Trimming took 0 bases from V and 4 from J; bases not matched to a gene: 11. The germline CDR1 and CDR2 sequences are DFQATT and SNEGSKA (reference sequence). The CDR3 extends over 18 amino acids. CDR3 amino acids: CSARDLEGLAGVGYEQYF. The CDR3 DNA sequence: TGCAGTGCTAGAGACCTAGAGGGACTAGCGGGAGTCGGGTACGAGCAGTACTTC.

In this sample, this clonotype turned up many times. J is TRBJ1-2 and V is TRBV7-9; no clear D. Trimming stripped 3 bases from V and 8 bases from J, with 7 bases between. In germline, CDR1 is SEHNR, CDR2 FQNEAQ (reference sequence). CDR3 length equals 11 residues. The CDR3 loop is CASSFPGGYTF. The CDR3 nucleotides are TGTGCCAGCAGCTTCCCTGGGGGCTACACCTTC.

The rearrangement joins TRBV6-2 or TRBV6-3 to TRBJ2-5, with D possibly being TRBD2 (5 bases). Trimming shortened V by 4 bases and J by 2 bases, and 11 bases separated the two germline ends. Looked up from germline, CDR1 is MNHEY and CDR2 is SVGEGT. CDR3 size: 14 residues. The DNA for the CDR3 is TGTGCCAGCAGTTTCTATAGCGAGCAAGAGACCCAGTACTTC. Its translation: CASSFYSEQETQYF.

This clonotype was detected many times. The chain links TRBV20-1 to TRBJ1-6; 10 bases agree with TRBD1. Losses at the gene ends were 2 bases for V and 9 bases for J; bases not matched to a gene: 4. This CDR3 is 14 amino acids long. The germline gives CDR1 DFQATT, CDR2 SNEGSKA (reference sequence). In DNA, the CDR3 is TGCAGTGCTAGAAAGGGACAGGGGAGTTCACCCCTCCACTTT. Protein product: CSARKGQGSSPLHF.

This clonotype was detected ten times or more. CDR3 nucleotide sequence: TGTGCCAGCAGCCATCGCTCGGGCGGAACCATTTACTACGAGCAGTACTTC. This translates into CASSHRSGGTIYYEQYF. V and J are TRBV3-1 and TRBJ2-7; D not certain. The germline V gene has CDR1 LGHDT and CDR2 YNNKEL (reference sequence). Trimming shortened V by 3 bases and J by 3 bases, and 21 bases separated the two germline ends. This CDR3 is built from 17 residues.

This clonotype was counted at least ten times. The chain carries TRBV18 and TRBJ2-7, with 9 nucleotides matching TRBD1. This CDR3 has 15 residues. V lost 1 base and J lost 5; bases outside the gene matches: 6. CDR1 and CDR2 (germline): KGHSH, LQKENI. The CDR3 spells CASSPLTGQGNEQYF. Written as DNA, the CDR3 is TGTGCCAGCTCACCACTTACGGGACAGGGTAACGAGCAGTACTTC.

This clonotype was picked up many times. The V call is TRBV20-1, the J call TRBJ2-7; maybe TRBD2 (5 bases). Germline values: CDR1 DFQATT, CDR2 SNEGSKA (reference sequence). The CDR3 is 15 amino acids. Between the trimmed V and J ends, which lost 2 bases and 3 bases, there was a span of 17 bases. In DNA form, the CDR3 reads TGCAGTGCTAGAATCCCCCTAGCTGGGGTCTACGAGCAGTACTTC. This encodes CSARIPLAGVYEQYF.